The 14 T cell receptor beta chains presented below share a single source sample, sequenced in a study of blood T cell repertoires in COVID-19. Method: immunoSEQ multiplex PCR; TCRdb's copy keeps in-frame clones and lacks some. The sample holds about 150,000 clones, roughly four fifths seen once. Sequences were obtained from PBMCs or T cells enriched from blood (not recorded which). The source is a man in his fifties who had recovered from COVID-19.

The J gene is TRBJ2-7, the V gene TRBV5-1; no clear D gene. V was trimmed by 4 bases and J by 1 base, leaving 9 bases between them. From germline, CDR1 is SGHRS and CDR2 YFSETQ. The CDR3 covers 13 residues. The CDR3 DNA follows: TGCGCCAGCAGCCTGCACAGATCCTACGAGCAGTACTTC. Its translation is CASSLHRSYEQYF. The complete variable domain, with remaining parts taken from reference TRBV5-1 and TRBJ2-7, reads KAGVTQTPRYLIKTRGQQVTLSCSPISGHRSVSWYQQTPGQGLQFLFEYFSETQRNKGNFPGRFSGRQFSNSRSEMNVSTLELGDSALYLCASSLHRSYEQYFGPGTRLTVT.

This clone was recorded only once. The rearrangement links TRBV5-4 to TRBJ1-2; tentative D call: TRBD1 (5 bases). The V and J ends lost 4 bases and 3 bases respectively, with 16 bases between them. Germline V CDR1 and CDR2: SGHNT, YYREEE (reference sequence). This CDR3 has 15 amino acids. CDR3 in DNA: TGTGCCAGCAGCGCGGGAGAGGGGAGAGACTATGGCTACACCTTC. It yields the protein CASSAGEGRDYGYTF.

The rearrangement links TRBV19 to TRBJ1-4; maybe TRBD1 (6 bases). V was clipped by 6 bases and J by 7 bases, with 15 bases between them. The CDR3 sequence is 14 residues long. The germline V gene encodes CDR1 LNHDA and CDR2 SQIVND (reference sequence). The CDR3 DNA follows: TGTGCCAGTAGAACATCGGGGGGCGGTGAAAAACTGTTTTTT. Translating it yields CASRTSGGGEKLFF.

To note about this clone: This may come from a read error, since a much larger clone is one base off. The V gene is TRBV3-1 (or the pseudogene TRBV3-2), the J gene TRBJ1-6, with TRBD1 identical over 8 bases. Germline CDR1 LGHDT, CDR2 YNNKEL (reference sequence). Unmatched junction bases numbered 3, after V lost 4 bases and J lost 7 bases. CDR3 size: 14 residues. CDR3 sequence (DNA): TGTGCCAGCAGCCCGAGACAGGGGAATTCACCCCTCCACTTT. Translation gives CASSPRQGNSPLHF.

This chain uses TRBV5-8 with TRBJ1-2; tentatively, D is TRBD1 (5 bases). Germline values: CDR1 SGHTS, CDR2 YDEGEE. The CDR3 is 18 amino acids. V lost 0 bases and J lost 4, with 22 bases in between. CDR3 residues: CASSLGTTWTSLGYGYTF. As DNA, the CDR3 is TGTGCCAGCAGCTTGGGAACCACTTGGACAAGCTTGGGCTATGGCTACACCTTC.

This clone turned up a few times. The chain carries TRBV11-2 and TRBJ2-3; 10 bases align to TRBD2. V shed 3 bases, J shed 8 bases, and the junction held 20 bases outside the gene matches. Germline V gene data show CDR1 as SGHAT and CDR2 as FQNNGV. This CDR3 comprises 19 residues. In nucleotides, the CDR3 is TGTGCCAGCAGCTTGGAGGCCCGGGGTAGCGGGGGGCTTCGCGGTACGCAGTATTTT. It specifies CASSLEARGSGGLRGTQYF.

The V and J genes are TRBV9 and TRBJ2-3; 14 bases are a match to TRBD2. From germline, CDR1 is SGDLS and CDR2 YYNGEE. The CDR3 length is 15 residues. The V and J ends lost 0 bases and 9 bases, in that order; junction bases with no gene match: 3. CDR3 coding DNA: TGTGCCAGCAGCGTAGTCGGGACTAGCGGGGGAACGCAGTATTTT. This encodes CASSVVGTSGGTQYF.

J is TRBJ2-7 and V is TRBV9; TRBD2 aligns across 10 bases. The CDR3 spans 15 residues. After removal of 5 bases from V and 0 bases from J, the junction contained 5 bases not matched to a gene. The germline V gene encodes CDR1 SGDLS and CDR2 YYNGEE. The CDR3 is CASSRSGGYSYEQYF. The CDR3 DNA reads TGTGCCAGCAGTCGTAGCGGGGGGTACTCCTACGAGCAGTACTTC.

The rearrangement uses TRBV2 and TRBJ2-5; 9 bases fit TRBD1. The CDR3 is made up of 17 amino acids. Germline values: CDR1 SNHLY, CDR2 FYNNEI. After removal of 6 bases from V and 3 bases from J, the junction contained 14 bases not matched to a gene. The CDR3 here is CASSQGAWDRVEETQYF. The CDR3, as DNA: TGTGCCAGCAGCCAAGGGGCCTGGGACAGGGTGGAAGAGACCCAGTACTTC.

This chain connects TRBV3-1 (or the pseudogene TRBV3-2) to TRBJ2-7; TRBD1 matches at 10 bases. V was clipped by 1 base and J by 4 bases; unmatched bases: 4. This CDR3 has 15 amino acids. The germline V gene has CDR1 LGHDT and CDR2 YNNKEL (reference sequence). For the CDR3, the DNA is TGTGCCAGCAGCCAAGTTGGGACAGGGGAATACGAGCAGTACTTC. The encoded protein is CASSQVGTGEYEQYF.

This clone occurred once. The chain is built from TRBV4-3 and TRBJ2-7, with a tentative D call TRBD1 (6 bases). The CDR3 sequence is 14 residues long. V was trimmed by 0 bases and J by 3 bases, leaving 9 bases between them. Germline V gene data show CDR1 as LGHNA and CDR2 as YSLEER. The CDR3: CASSQDRGSYEQYF. Written as DNA, the CDR3 is TGCGCCAGCAGCCAAGACAGGGGAAGCTACGAGCAGTACTTC.

The chain links TRBV29-1 to TRBJ2-3, with 10 bases that match TRBD2. The CDR3 totals 15 residues. CDR1 is SQVTM and CDR2 is ANQGSEA in the germline V gene. V gave up 3 bases and J gave up 6 bases; unmatched junction bases: 9. The CDR3, as DNA: TGCAGCGTTGATGTGGTAGCGGGGGGCTTGGATACGCAGTATTTT. It codes for CSVDVVAGGLDTQYF.

The rearrangement uses TRBV25-1 and TRBJ1-2; D unclear. In germline, CDR1 is MGHDK, CDR2 SYGVNS. The CDR3 loop spans 14 amino acids. V was shortened by 6 bases and J by 0 bases, with 11 bases between the two germline ends. The CDR3 region has the DNA TGTGCCAGCAGCGCGGCACCACCTAACTATGGCTACACCTTC. Translation gives CASSAAPPNYGYTF.

The chain joins TRBV19 to TRBJ1-5; D might be TRBD1 (5 bases). This CDR3 region has 19 residues. V shed 0 bases and J shed 2 bases, with 20 bases lying between them. Germline CDR1 and CDR2: LNHDA and SQIVND (reference sequence). DNA of the CDR3: TGTGCCAGTAGTATAGACCGGGACTCCCTTATGGGAGGCAATCAGCCCCAGCATTTT. Translated: CASSIDRDSLMGGNQPQHF.